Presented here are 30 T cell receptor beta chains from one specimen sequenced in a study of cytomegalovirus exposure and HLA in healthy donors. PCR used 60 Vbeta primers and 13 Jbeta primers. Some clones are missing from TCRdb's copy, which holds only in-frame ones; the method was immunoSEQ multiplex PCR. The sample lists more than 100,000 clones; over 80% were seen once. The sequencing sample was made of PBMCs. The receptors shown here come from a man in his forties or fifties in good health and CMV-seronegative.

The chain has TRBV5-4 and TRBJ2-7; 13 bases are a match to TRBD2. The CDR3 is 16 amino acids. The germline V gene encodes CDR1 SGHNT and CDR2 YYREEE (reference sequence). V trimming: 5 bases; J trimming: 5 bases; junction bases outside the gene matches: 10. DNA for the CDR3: TGTGCCAGCAGGGGGACTAGCGGGAAAAGGTCGGACGAGCAGTACTTC. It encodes CASRGTSGKRSDEQYF.

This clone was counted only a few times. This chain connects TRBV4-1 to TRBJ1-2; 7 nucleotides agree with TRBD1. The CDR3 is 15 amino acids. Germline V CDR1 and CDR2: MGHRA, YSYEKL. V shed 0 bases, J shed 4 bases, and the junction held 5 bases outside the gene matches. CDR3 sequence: CASSQEGTVAYGYTF. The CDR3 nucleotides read TGCGCCAGCAGCCAAGAAGGGACAGTCGCCTATGGCTACACCTTC.

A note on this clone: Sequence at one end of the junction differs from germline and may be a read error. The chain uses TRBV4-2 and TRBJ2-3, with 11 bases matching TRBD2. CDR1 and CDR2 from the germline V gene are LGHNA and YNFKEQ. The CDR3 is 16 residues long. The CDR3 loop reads CASSSSGTSGTNPSHF. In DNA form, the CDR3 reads TGTGCCAGCAGCTCTTCCGGGACTAGCGGCACTAACCCAAGTCATTTT.

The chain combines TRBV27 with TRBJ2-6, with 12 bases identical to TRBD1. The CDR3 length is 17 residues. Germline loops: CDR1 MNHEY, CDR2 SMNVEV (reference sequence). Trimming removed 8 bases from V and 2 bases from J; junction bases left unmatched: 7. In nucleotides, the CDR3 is TGTGCCAGCGGTAAGGGACAGGGGGCCCCTGGGGCCAACGTCCTGACTTTC. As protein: CASGKGQGAPGANVLTF.

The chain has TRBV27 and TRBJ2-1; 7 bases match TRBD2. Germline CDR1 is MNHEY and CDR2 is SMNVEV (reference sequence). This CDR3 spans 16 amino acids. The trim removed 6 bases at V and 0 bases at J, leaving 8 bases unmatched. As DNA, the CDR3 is TGTGCCAGCAGCCTGGGGGGGTCGAGCTCCTACAATGAGCAGTTCTTC. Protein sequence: CASSLGGSSSYNEQFF.

CDR3 amino acids: CASRRQVASNYEQYF. The CDR3 nucleotides are TGTGCCAGCAGAAGACAGGTCGCAAGCAACTACGAGCAGTACTTC. The rearrangement links TRBV5-6 to TRBJ2-5, with D perhaps TRBD1 (6 bases). The J call is doubtful: the DNA matches TRBJ2-7 better. CDR1 is SGHDT, CDR2 YYEEEE, per germline. The CDR3 has 15 residues.

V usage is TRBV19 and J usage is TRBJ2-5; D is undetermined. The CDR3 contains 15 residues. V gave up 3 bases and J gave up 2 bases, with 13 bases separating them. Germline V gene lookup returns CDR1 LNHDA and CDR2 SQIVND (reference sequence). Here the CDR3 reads CASSMSQEAQETQYF. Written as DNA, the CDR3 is TGTGCCAGTAGTATGTCCCAGGAAGCACAAGAGACCCAGTACTTC.

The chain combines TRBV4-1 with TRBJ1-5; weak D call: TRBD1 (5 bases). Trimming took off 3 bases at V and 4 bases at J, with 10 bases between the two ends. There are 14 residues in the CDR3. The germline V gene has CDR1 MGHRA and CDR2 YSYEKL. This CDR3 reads CASSQRTSNQPQHF. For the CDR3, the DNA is TGCGCCAGCAGCCAGAGGACAAGTAATCAGCCCCAGCATTTT.

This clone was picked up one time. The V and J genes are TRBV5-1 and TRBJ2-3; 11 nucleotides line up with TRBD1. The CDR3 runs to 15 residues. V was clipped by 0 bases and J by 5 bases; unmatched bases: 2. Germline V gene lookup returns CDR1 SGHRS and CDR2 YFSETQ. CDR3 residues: CASSLAGTGGDTQYF. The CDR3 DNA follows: TGCGCCAGCAGCTTGGCCGGGACAGGGGGAGATACGCAGTATTTT.

This CDR3 is CASSIGTNYEQYF. CDR3 DNA: TGTGCCAGTAGTATTGGAACTAACTACGAGCAGTACTTC. This chain links TRBV19 with TRBJ2-7, with unresolved D. This CDR3 comprises 13 residues. V lost 3 bases to trimming and J lost 3 bases, with 9 bases between them. From germline, CDR1 is LNHDA and CDR2 SQIVND (reference sequence).

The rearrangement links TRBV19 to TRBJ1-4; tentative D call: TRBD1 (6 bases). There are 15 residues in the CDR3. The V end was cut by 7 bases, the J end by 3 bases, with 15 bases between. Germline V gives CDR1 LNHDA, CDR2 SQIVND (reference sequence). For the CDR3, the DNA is TGTGCCAGTAATCTAAGACAGGCTCCTAATGAAAAACTGTTTTTT. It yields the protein CASNLRQAPNEKLFF. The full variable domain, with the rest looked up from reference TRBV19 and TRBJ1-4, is DGGITQSPKYLFRKEGQNVTLSCEQNLNHDAMYWYRQDPGQGLRLIYYSQIVNDFQKGDIAEGYSVSREKKESFPLTVTSAQKNPTAFYLCASNLRQAPNEKLFFGSGTQLSVL.

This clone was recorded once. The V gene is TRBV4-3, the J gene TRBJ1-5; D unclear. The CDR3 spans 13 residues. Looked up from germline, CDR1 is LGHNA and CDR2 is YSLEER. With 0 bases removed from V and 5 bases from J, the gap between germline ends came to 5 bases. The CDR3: CASSQDQDQPQHF. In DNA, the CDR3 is TGCGCCAGCAGCCAAGATCAGGATCAGCCCCAGCATTTT.

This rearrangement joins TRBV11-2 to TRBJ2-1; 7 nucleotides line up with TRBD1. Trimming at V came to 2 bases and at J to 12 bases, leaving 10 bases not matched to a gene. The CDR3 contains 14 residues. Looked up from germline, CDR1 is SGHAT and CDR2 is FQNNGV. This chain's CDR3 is CASSLIGGSCGQFF. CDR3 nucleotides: TGTGCCAGCAGCTTAATAGGGGGCAGCTGCGGGCAGTTCTTC.

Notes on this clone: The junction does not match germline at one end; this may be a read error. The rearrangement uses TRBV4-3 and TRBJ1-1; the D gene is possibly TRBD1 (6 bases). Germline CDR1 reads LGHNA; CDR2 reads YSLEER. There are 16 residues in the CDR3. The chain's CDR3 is CASSQGHKGVNTEAFF. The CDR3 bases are TGCGCCAGTAGCCAAGGACATAAGGGGGTGAACACTGAAGCTTTCTTT.

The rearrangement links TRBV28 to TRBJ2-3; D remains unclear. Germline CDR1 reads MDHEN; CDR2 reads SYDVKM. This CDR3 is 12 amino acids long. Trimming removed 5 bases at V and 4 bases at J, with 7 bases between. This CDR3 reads CASSSRADTQYF. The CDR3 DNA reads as TGTGCCAGCAGTAGCCGCGCAGATACGCAGTATTTT.

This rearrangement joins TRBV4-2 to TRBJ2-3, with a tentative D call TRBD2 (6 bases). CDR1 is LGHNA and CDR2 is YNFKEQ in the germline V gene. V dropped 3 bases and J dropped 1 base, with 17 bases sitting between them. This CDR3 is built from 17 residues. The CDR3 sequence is CASSHREPRYGTDTQYF. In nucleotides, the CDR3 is TGTGCCAGCAGCCACCGGGAGCCCCGCTACGGCACAGATACGCAGTATTTT.

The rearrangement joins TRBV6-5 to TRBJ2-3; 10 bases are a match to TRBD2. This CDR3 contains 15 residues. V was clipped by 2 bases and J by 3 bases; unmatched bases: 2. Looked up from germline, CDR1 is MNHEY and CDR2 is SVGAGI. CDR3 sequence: CASSYKRGGTDTQYF. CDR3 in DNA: TGTGCCAGCAGTTACAAGCGGGGGGGGACAGATACGCAGTATTTT.

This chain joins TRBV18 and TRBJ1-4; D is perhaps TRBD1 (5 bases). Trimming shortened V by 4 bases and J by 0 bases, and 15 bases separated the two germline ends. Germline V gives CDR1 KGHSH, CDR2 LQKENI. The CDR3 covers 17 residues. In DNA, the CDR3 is TGTGCCAGCTCACATGACAGTGATTTCGCAACTAATGAAAAACTGTTTTTT. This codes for CASSHDSDFATNEKLFF.

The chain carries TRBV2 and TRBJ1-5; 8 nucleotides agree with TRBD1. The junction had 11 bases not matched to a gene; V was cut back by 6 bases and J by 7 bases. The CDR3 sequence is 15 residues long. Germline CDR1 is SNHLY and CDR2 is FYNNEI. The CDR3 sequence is CASSRTGNPRQPQHF. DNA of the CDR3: TGTGCCAGCAGCCGGACAGGGAACCCAAGGCAGCCCCAGCATTTT.

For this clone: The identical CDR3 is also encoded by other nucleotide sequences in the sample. The CDR3 DNA reads TGTGCCAGCACGGGCGGGAGCACAGATACGCAGTATTTT. Translating it yields CASTGGSTDTQYF. The chain combines TRBV2 with TRBJ2-3; D is possibly TRBD2 (5 bases). V shed 7 bases and J shed 0 bases, with 8 bases lying between them. Germline CDR1 and CDR2: SNHLY and FYNNEI. This CDR3 has 13 amino acids.

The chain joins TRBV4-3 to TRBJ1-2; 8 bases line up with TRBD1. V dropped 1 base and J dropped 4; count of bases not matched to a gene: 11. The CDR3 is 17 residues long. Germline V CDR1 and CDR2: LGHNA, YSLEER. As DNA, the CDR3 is TGCGCCAGCAGCCAAGGGCCGAGCAGGGGGCTTGGCTATGGCTACACCTTC. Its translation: CASSQGPSRGLGYGYTF.

The chain's CDR3 is CASSLGGQPQHF. In nucleotides, the CDR3 is TGTGCCAGCAGCTTAGGAGGTCAGCCCCAGCATTTT. This chain joins TRBV7-2 and TRBJ1-5; D not resolved. Germline loops: CDR1 SGHTA, CDR2 FQGNSA. Trimming pared 1 base from V and 6 bases from J, leaving 4 bases between. The CDR3 length is 12 residues.

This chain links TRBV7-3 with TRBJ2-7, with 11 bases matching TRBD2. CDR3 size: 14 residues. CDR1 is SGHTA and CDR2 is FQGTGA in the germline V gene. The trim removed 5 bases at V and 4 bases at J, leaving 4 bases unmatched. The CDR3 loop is CASSKLAGAYEQYF. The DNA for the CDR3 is TGTGCCAGCAGCAAACTAGCGGGAGCATACGAGCAGTACTTC.

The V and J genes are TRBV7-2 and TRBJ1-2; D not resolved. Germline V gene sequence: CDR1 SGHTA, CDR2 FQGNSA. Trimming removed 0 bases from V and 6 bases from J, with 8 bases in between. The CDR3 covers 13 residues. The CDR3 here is CASSLANSNGYTF. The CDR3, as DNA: TGTGCCAGCAGCTTAGCAAACTCGAATGGCTACACCTTC.

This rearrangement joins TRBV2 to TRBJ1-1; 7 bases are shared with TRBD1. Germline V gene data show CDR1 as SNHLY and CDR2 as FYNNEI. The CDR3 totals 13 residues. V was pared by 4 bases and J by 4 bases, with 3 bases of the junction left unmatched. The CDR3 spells CASSADRATEAFF. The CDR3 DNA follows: TGTGCCAGCAGTGCCGACAGGGCCACTGAAGCTTTCTTT.

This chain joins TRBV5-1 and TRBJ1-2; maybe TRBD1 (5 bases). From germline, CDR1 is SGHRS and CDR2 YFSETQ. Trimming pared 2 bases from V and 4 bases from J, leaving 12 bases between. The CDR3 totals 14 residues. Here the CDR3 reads CASSFGGTAYGYTF. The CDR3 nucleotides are TGCGCCAGCAGCTTCGGCGGGACGGCCTATGGCTACACCTTC.

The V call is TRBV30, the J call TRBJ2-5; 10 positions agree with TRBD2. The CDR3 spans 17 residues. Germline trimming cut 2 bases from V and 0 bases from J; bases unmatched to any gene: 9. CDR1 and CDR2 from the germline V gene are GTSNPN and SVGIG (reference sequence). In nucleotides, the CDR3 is TGTGCCTGGAGTCTGGGGGCGACTAGCGGGTACCAAGAGACCCAGTACTTC. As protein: CAWSLGATSGYQETQYF.

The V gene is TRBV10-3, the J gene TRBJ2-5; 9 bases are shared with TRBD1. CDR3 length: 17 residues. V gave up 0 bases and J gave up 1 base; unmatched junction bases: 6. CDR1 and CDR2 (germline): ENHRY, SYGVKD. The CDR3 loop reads CAISESRRQGVQETQYF. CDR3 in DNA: TGTGCCATCAGTGAGTCGAGGAGACAGGGGGTCCAAGAGACCCAGTACTTC.

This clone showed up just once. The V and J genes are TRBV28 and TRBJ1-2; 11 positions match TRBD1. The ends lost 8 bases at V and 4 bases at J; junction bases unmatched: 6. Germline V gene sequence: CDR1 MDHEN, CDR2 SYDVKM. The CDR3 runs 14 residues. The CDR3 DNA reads TGTGCCAGCGCGGGACAGGGGGGGGGCTATGGCTACACCTTC. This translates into CASAGQGGGYGYTF.

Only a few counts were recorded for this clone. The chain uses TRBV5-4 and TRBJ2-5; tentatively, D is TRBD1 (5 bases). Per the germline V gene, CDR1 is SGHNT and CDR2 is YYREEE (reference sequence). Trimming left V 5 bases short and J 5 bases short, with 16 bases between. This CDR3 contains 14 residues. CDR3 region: CASSWTRGTETQYF. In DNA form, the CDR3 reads TGTGCCAGCAGTTGGACAAGGGGTACGGAGACCCAGTACTTC.